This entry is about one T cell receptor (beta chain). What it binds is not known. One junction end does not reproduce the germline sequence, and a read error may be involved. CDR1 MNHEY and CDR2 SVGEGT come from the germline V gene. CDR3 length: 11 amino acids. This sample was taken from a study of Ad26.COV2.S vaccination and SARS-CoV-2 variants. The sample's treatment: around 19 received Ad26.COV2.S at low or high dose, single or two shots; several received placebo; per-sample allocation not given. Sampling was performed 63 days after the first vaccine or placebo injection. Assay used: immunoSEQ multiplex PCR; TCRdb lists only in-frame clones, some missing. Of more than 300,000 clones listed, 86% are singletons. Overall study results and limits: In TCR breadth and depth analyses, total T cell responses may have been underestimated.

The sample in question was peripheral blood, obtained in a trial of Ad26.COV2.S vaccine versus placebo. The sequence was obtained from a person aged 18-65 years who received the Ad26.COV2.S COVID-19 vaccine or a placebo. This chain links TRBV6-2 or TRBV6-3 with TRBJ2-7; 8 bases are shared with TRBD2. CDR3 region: CASSQSGGLRF. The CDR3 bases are TGTGCCAGCAGTCAGAGCGGGGGCCTTCGATTC.